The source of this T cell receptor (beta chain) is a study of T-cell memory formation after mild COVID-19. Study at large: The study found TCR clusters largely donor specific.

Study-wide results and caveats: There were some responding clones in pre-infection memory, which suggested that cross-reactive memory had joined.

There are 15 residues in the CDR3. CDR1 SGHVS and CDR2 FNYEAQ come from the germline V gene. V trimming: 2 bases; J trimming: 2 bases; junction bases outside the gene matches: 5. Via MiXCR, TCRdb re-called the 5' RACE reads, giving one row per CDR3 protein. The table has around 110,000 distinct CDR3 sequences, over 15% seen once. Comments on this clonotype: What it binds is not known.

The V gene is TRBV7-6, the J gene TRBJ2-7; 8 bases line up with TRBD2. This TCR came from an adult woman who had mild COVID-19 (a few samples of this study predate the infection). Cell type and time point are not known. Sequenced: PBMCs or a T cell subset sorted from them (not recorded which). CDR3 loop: CASSLRLAGTYEQYF. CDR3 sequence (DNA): TGTGCCAGCAGCTTACGTTTAGCGGGGACCTACGAGCAGTACTTC. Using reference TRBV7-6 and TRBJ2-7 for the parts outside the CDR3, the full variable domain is GAGVSQSPRYKVTKRGQDVALRCDPISGHVSLYWYRQALGQGPEFLTYFNYEAQQDKSGLPNDRFSAERPEGSISTLTIQRTEQRDSAMYRCASSLRLAGTYEQYFGPGTRLTVT.